These 10 T cell receptor beta chains share one sample of origin, sequenced in a study of response to subunit inactivated influenza vaccine. TCRdb independently ran MiXCR on the RT-PCR reads; one entry per CDR3 protein. This repertoire shows more than 550,000 distinct CDR3 sequences, about 10% found once; its top ten account for 10% to 13%. The starting material was PBMCs from blood, obtained on the day of vaccination. These receptors all come from a man in his fifties who received an inactivated influenza vaccine.

This rearrangement joins TRBV20-1 to TRBJ2-1, with TRBD2 matching 12 bases. The junction had 11 bases not matched to a gene; V was cut back by 2 bases and J by 9 bases. The length of the CDR3 is 16 residues. The germline V gene has CDR1 DFQATT and CDR2 SNEGSKA (reference sequence). The CDR3 reads CSARSPSPSGRGEQFF. The CDR3 DNA is TGCAGTGCTAGAAGCCCGTCCCCTAGCGGGAGGGGTGAGCAGTTCTTC.

This clonotype occurred many times. The chain couples TRBV12-3 or TRBV12-4 to TRBJ2-7, with no clear D. V was pared by 8 bases and J by 3 bases, with 11 bases between. This CDR3 has 12 residues. In nucleotides, the CDR3 is TGTGCCAGCCAGGAAGGGTTCTACGAGCAGTACTTC. Encoded protein: CASQEGFYEQYF.

The chain carries TRBV5-1 and TRBJ2-7; D uncertain. The CDR3 contains 15 residues. CDR1 SGHRS and CDR2 YFSETQ come from the germline V gene. V lost 0 bases to trimming and J lost 7 bases, with 17 bases between them. CDR3 in amino acids: CASSLAGPDIGEQYF. The CDR3 coding sequence is TGCGCCAGCAGCTTGGCCGGCCCGGATATAGGGGAGCAGTACTTC.

This clonotype was recorded once. CDR3 protein: CASSFNRLNTGELFF. The CDR3 nucleotides are TGTGCCAGCAGCTTCAATCGGTTGAACACCGGGGAGCTGTTTTTT. The chain joins TRBV5-6 to TRBJ2-2; D remains ambiguous. Germline V gene lookup returns CDR1 SGHDT and CDR2 YYEEEE. V was clipped by 2 bases and J by 1 base, with 9 bases between them. This CDR3 has 15 residues.

The J gene is TRBJ2-7, the V gene TRBV13; D possibly corresponds to TRBD1 (6 bases). The germline V and J ends were trimmed by 4 bases and 7 bases, with 17 bases remaining between them. Germline lookup yields CDR1 PRHDT and CDR2 FYEKMQ (reference sequence). This CDR3 is built from 14 residues. CDR3 sequence: CASSSGTSSQEQYF. CDR3 bases: TGTGCCAGCAGCTCCGGGACATCATCCCAGGAGCAGTACTTC.

In the case of this clonotype: A much larger clonotype is one base distant, so this may be a read error. The CDR3, as DNA: TGTGCCAGCCGCCTTGGGACAGGATTGGAAGCTTTCTTT. This encodes CASRLGTGLEAFF. The chain carries TRBV12-3 or TRBV12-4 and TRBJ1-1; 8 bases fit TRBD1. The trim removed 8 bases at V and 8 bases at J, leaving 10 bases unmatched. The CDR3 totals 13 residues.

The chain recombines TRBV28 with TRBJ2-7; perhaps D is TRBD1 or TRBD2 (5 bases each). CDR1 and CDR2 from the germline V gene are MDHEN and SYDVKM. V was trimmed by 4 bases and J by 6 bases, leaving 19 bases between them. The CDR3 extends over 15 amino acids. The CDR3 nucleotides are TGTGCCAGCAGTTCGAGCCCCGGGACCGGGGCCGAGCAGTACTTC. It is translated as CASSSSPGTGAEQYF.

V gene TRBV27 combines with J gene TRBJ2-7; the D gene is possibly TRBD2 (6 bases). The V gene lost 8 bases and the J gene lost 1 base, with 21 bases spanning the gap. The CDR3 covers 16 residues. Germline V lookup: CDR1 MNHEY, CDR2 SMNVEV (reference sequence). The DNA for the CDR3 is TGTGCCAGCCGGTCAGTCGCGGGGAGTCCTTCCTACGAGCAGTACTTC. This codes for CASRSVAGSPSYEQYF.

This chain uses TRBV5-1 with TRBJ2-4, with a weak D call TRBD1 (6 bases). Germline values: CDR1 SGHRS, CDR2 YFSETQ. The CDR3 has 16 residues. Deletions cut 4 bases from V and 0 bases from J, with 14 bases between. CDR3 loop: CASSGPDSLAKNIQYF. Written as DNA, the CDR3 is TGCGCCAGCAGCGGCCCGGACAGCCTAGCCAAAAACATTCAGTACTTC.

This clonotype has just a few counts. The chain joins TRBV5-6 to TRBJ2-7, with 10 bases fitting TRBD2. The CDR3 spans 15 residues. Looked up from germline, CDR1 is SGHDT and CDR2 is YYEEEE. Trimming at V came to 0 bases and at J to 5 bases, leaving 5 bases not matched to a gene. The CDR3 DNA reads as TGTGCCAGCAGCTTGGGGCCTAGCGGGAGCGACGAGCAGTACTTC. Translation: CASSLGPSGSDEQYF.